This TCR beta chain is drawn from a study of T cell changes during pregnancy in multiple sclerosis. Trimming removed 4 bases at V and 3 bases at J, with 13 bases between. This CDR3 has 15 amino acids. In germline, CDR1 is SGHNT, CDR2 YYREEE (reference sequence). Sequencing was performed with immunoSEQ multiplex PCR; in TCRdb, only in-frame clones are kept and a portion is missing. Found here are around 95,000 clones, 92% of them singletons; the top ten hold roughly 2%. The TCR was taken from a female donor with multiple sclerosis, enrolled in a pregnancy study. This chain uses TRBV5-4 with TRBJ2-2, with TRBD1 as a possible D gene (6 bases). The sample was peripheral blood, taken after pregnancy. The CDR3 DNA sequence: TGTGCCAGCAGCCCGGGACAAGGATACACCGGGGAGCTGTTTTTT. This sequence encodes CASSPGQGYTGELFF.